One sample yielded the 28 T cell receptor beta chains listed below, sequenced in a study of cytomegalovirus exposure and HLA in healthy donors. The method was immunoSEQ multiplex PCR; TCRdb's version includes in-frame clones alone and lacks a portion of them. This table has about 68,000 clones, roughly nine tenths appearing once. The sample comprised PBMCs. The receptors come from a man younger than 35 in good health and CMV-seronegative.

This clone was observed once. The genes are TRBV6-1 and TRBJ1-2; D not certain. The CDR3 consists of 13 residues. The germline V gene encodes CDR1 MNHNS and CDR2 SASEGT. The V and J ends lost 7 bases and 8 bases respectively, with 17 bases between them. Written as DNA, the CDR3 is TGTGCCAGCACTTTAGGACTTAACCAAGGCTACACCTTC. This sequence encodes CASTLGLNQGYTF.

The V and J genes are TRBV19 and TRBJ2-5; D may be TRBD1 (6 bases). Trimming took off 7 bases at V and 2 bases at J, with 17 bases between the two ends. Germline V gene lookup returns CDR1 LNHDA and CDR2 SQIVND (reference sequence). The CDR3 consists of 15 residues. CDR3 nucleotide sequence: TGTGCCAGTAATGGTAGCCCTAGGGGGCAAGAGACCCAGTACTTC. It is translated as CASNGSPRGQETQYF.

This chain connects TRBV5-6 to TRBJ2-3; 8 nucleotides align to TRBD2. Germline values: CDR1 SGHDT, CDR2 YYEEEE. J lost 7 bases, V lost 3 bases, and 10 bases had no gene match. The CDR3 length is 15 residues. The CDR3 nucleotides read TGTGCCAGCAGCTCCGTATATAGCGGGAAGCATACGCAGTATTTT. Amino acids: CASSSVYSGKHTQYF. The complete variable domain, with remaining parts taken from reference TRBV5-6 and TRBJ2-3, reads DAGVTQSPTHLIKTRGQQVTLRCSPKSGHDTVSWYQQALGQGPQFIFQYYEEEERQRGNFPDRFSGHQFPNYSSELNVNALLLGDSALYLCASSSVYSGKHTQYFGPGTRLTVL.

V is TRBV2 and J is TRBJ2-7; D not resolved. V gave up 10 bases and J gave up 3 bases, with 13 bases separating them. CDR3 length equals 12 residues. The germline CDR1 and CDR2 sequences are SNHLY and FYNNEI. The CDR3 coding sequence is TGTGCCACCACCCCGGTCGGCTACGAGCAGTACTTC. It specifies CATTPVGYEQYF.

The chain recombines TRBV6-5 with TRBJ2-5, with D perhaps matching TRBD1 (7 bases). Deletions cut 3 bases from V and 7 bases from J, with 18 bases between. Germline CDR1 and CDR2: MNHEY and SVGAGI. The CDR3 contains 15 residues. The CDR3 protein is CASSYRGRGVGTQYF. As DNA, the CDR3 is TGTGCCAGCAGTTATCGTGGCAGGGGGGTCGGGACCCAGTACTTC.

This clone was counted between two and nine times. In DNA form, the CDR3 reads TGTGCCTGGAGTGTGGGAACAGGGACCTATGGCTACACCTTC. Translating it yields CAWSVGTGTYGYTF. The chain recombines TRBV30 with TRBJ1-2, with D possibly TRBD1 on 6 matching bases. The CDR3 extends over 14 amino acids. CDR1 is GTSNPN, CDR2 SVGIG, per germline (reference sequence). V lost 0 bases, J lost 4 bases, and 12 bases lay in between.

The sample holds a few counts of this clone. The V and J genes are TRBV19 and TRBJ1-5, with D tentatively TRBD1 (5 bases). From germline, CDR1 is LNHDA and CDR2 SQIVND (reference sequence). The CDR3 sequence is 14 residues long. V gave up 6 bases and J gave up 6 bases, with 15 bases separating them. The CDR3, as DNA: TGTGCCAGTAGATCCGGGGGTACGTTTCAGCCCCAGCATTTT. It translates to CASRSGGTFQPQHF.

The sample holds one count of this clone. V usage is TRBV2 and J usage is TRBJ2-7, with D unresolved. The V end was cut by 2 bases, the J end by 4 bases, with 6 bases between. The CDR3 runs 12 residues. The germline V gene encodes CDR1 SNHLY and CDR2 FYNNEI. The CDR3 protein is CASSEQAYEQYF. The CDR3 DNA is TGTGCCAGCAGTGAACAGGCGTACGAGCAGTACTTC. Using reference TRBV2 and TRBJ2-7 for the parts outside the CDR3, the full variable domain is EPEVTQTPSHQVTQMGQEVILRCVPISNHLYFYWYRQILGQKVEFLVSFYNNEISEKSEIFDDQFSVERPDGSNFTLKIRSTKLEDSAMYFCASSEQAYEQYFGPGTRLTVT.

This chain uses TRBV4-3 with TRBJ2-3; 7 bases fit TRBD2. Germline V gene sequence: CDR1 LGHNA, CDR2 YSLEER. J was trimmed by 4 bases and V by 0 bases; bases with no gene match: 7. The CDR3 has 16 amino acids. The DNA of the CDR3 is TGCGCCAGCAGCCAAGATCTAGGCGGGAGCGCAGATACGCAGTATTTT. It translates to CASSQDLGGSADTQYF.

This chain links TRBV14 with TRBJ2-1, with D possibly being TRBD1 (6 bases). CDR1 is SGHDN, CDR2 FVKESK, per germline. Trimming shortened V by 4 bases and J by 0 bases, and 16 bases separated the two germline ends. The CDR3 loop spans 17 amino acids. The CDR3, as DNA: TGTGCCAGCAGCCCCAGGACAGTTATTAGCTCCTACAATGAGCAGTTCTTC. Protein sequence: CASSPRTVISSYNEQFF.

The chain employs TRBV7-2 and TRBJ2-1, with a tentative D call TRBD1 (6 bases). The CDR3 length is 13 residues. The V end lost 6 bases, the J end lost 7 bases, and 13 bases lay between the germline ends. Germline-derived CDR1 and CDR2 are SGHTA and FQGNSA. DNA of the CDR3: TGTGCCAGCAGACTAGGGGGTGCTAATGAGCAGTTCTTC. As protein: CASRLGGANEQFF.

The chain has TRBV19 and TRBJ1-4; possibly TRBD1 for D (5 bases). Trimming removed 10 bases from V and 7 bases from J, with 28 bases in between. This CDR3 spans 17 amino acids. CDR1 is LNHDA, CDR2 SQIVND, per germline (reference sequence). The CDR3 loop reads CATRSGTGGDIFEKLFF. DNA of the CDR3: TGTGCCACCAGGTCAGGGACCGGCGGGGATATATTTGAAAAACTGTTTTTT.

This clone was observed a single time. This sequence joins TRBV20-1 and TRBJ2-7; D may be TRBD1 (5 bases). Trimming removed 5 bases at V and 4 bases at J, with 9 bases between. Germline V gives CDR1 DFQATT, CDR2 SNEGSKA (reference sequence). This CDR3 is 11 amino acids long. The CDR3 protein is CSAYDRYEQYF. Here the CDR3 DNA reads TGCAGTGCTTACGACAGATACGAGCAGTACTTC.

The chain uses TRBV19 and TRBJ2-7, with TRBD1 matching 9 bases. Germline trimming cut 7 bases from V and 5 bases from J; bases unmatched to any gene: 6. The length of the CDR3 is 13 residues. The germline V gene has CDR1 LNHDA and CDR2 SQIVND (reference sequence). The chain's CDR3 is CASMGTGSHEQYF. In DNA, the CDR3 is TGTGCCAGTATGGGGACAGGGTCCCACGAGCAGTACTTC.

This clone appeared once. The chain employs TRBV7-2 and TRBJ2-3, with D possibly matching TRBD1 (5 bases). V was pared by 0 bases and J by 2 bases, with 6 bases between. The CDR3 runs 14 residues. Germline V gene lookup returns CDR1 SGHTA and CDR2 FQGNSA. The DNA for the CDR3 is TGTGCCAGCAGCTTAGCCGGACACACAGATACGCAGTATTTT. Its translation is CASSLAGHTDTQYF.

The V gene is TRBV28, the J gene TRBJ1-5; TRBD1 might be the D (5 bases). V lost 6 bases and J lost 7, with 16 bases in between. The V gene's germline CDR1 is MDHEN and CDR2 SYDVKM. CDR3 length: 14 amino acids. The CDR3 coding sequence is TGTGCCAGCAGCCGACCAGGGTTACGACAGCCCCAGCATTTT. Its translation: CASSRPGLRQPQHF.

V usage is TRBV5-1 and J usage is TRBJ2-3, with 12 bases fitting TRBD2. Germline CDR1 reads SGHRS; CDR2 reads YFSETQ. J gave up 2 bases and V 5 bases, and 18 bases lay outside the gene matches. The CDR3 sequence is 20 residues long. Here the CDR3 DNA reads TGCGCCAGCAGGTCCCCTCTAGCGGGAGGGCCTGTAAAAAACACAGATACGCAGTATTTT. Translated: CASRSPLAGGPVKNTDTQYF. Full variable domain (missing parts from reference TRBV5-1 and TRBJ2-3): KAGVTQTPRYLIKTRGQQVTLSCSPISGHRSVSWYQQTPGQGLQFLFEYFSETQRNKGNFPGRFSGRQFSNSRSEMNVSTLELGDSALYLCASRSPLAGGPVKNTDTQYFGPGTRLTVL.

The chain uses TRBV28 and TRBJ1-5; D not certain. Looked up from germline, CDR1 is MDHEN and CDR2 is SYDVKM. CDR3 length equals 15 residues. Trimming pared 6 bases from V and 0 bases from J, leaving 12 bases between. The CDR3 region has the DNA TGTGCCAGCAGCCCTGGGAGAGATAGCAATCAGCCCCAGCATTTT. Translated, it gives CASSPGRDSNQPQHF.

The chain carries TRBV5-1 and TRBJ1-1; D call uncertain. The length of the CDR3 is 17 residues. The V end was cut by 0 bases, the J end by 0 bases, with 15 bases between. Germline assignment: CDR1 SGHRS and CDR2 YFSETQ. The CDR3 region is CASSLGLTYMMNTEAFF. The CDR3 nucleotides are TGCGCCAGCAGCTTGGGCTTGACATACATGATGAACACTGAAGCTTTCTTT.

The genes are TRBV28 and TRBJ1-5, with TRBD1 matching 11 bases. CDR1 is MDHEN, CDR2 SYDVKM, per germline. The CDR3 loop spans 19 amino acids. J lost 2 bases, V lost 6 bases, and 15 bases had no gene match. In DNA form, the CDR3 reads TGTGCCAGCAGCGGCTCCGGGACAGGGGGAGCCCAGGGCAATCAGCCCCAGCATTTT. It translates to CASSGSGTGGAQGNQPQHF.

The rearrangement uses TRBV7-2 and TRBJ1-2; possible D gene TRBD1, 6 bases. V lost 3 bases to trimming and J lost 8 bases, with 10 bases between them. Looked up from germline, CDR1 is SGHTA and CDR2 is FQGNSA. CDR3 size: 12 residues. CDR3 sequence reads: CASSFNRAGYTF. In DNA form, the CDR3 reads TGTGCCAGCAGCTTTAACAGGGCGGGCTACACCTTC.

The chain joins TRBV5-1 to TRBJ2-5, with TRBD2 identical over 11 bases. J gave up 4 bases and V 3 bases, and 5 bases lay outside the gene matches. CDR1 and CDR2 from the germline V gene are SGHRS and YFSETQ. This CDR3 is built from 15 residues. This CDR3 is CASSWSGTSGETQYF. CDR3 DNA sequence: TGCGCCAGCAGCTGGTCGGGGACTAGCGGAGAGACCCAGTACTTC.

The chain joins TRBV7-8 to TRBJ1-3; D unresolved. The CDR3 extends over 16 amino acids. V lost 1 base and J 0 bases, leaving 10 bases between the germline ends. CDR1 and CDR2 (germline): SGHVS, FQNEAQ. CDR3 DNA sequence: TGTGCCAGCAGCTTAGGCAGGCCAAGCTCTGGAAACACCATATATTTT. Its protein is CASSLGRPSSGNTIYF. Complete variable domain (other parts from reference TRBV7-8 and TRBJ1-3): GAGVSQSPRYKVAKRGQDVALRCDPISGHVSLFWYQQALGQGPEFLTYFQNEAQLDKSGLPSDRFFAERPEGSVSTLKIQRTQQEDSAVYLCASSLGRPSSGNTIYFGEGSWLTVV.

The rearrangement links TRBV6-5 to TRBJ2-5, with D maybe TRBD1 (5 bases). Germline CDR1 reads MNHEY; CDR2 reads SVGAGI. The V end lost 8 bases, the J end lost 4 bases, and 20 bases lay between the germline ends. This CDR3 region has 15 residues. This CDR3 is CASADWGVDIETQYF. The DNA for the CDR3 is TGTGCCAGCGCTGATTGGGGCGTTGATATAGAGACCCAGTACTTC.

The chain has TRBV5-1 and TRBJ1-1; no clear D. CDR3 size: 15 residues. CDR1 and CDR2 from the germline V gene are SGHRS and YFSETQ. V was cut by 6 bases and J by 6 bases, with 21 bases left in between. CDR3 loop: CASKLGANLSPEAFF. In DNA, the CDR3 is TGCGCCAGCAAGCTTGGTGCTAATCTTAGCCCTGAAGCTTTCTTT.

The rearrangement uses TRBV5-4 and TRBJ1-1; perhaps TRBD1 as D (5 bases). The germline V gene has CDR1 SGHNT and CDR2 YYREEE (reference sequence). The CDR3 has 16 amino acids. V shed 4 bases and J shed 1 base, with 17 bases lying between them. CDR3 coding DNA: TGTGCCAGCAGCCGGGGGGGGAGGCGGGAGAACACTGAAGCTTTCTTT. Protein: CASSRGGRRENTEAFF.

V usage is TRBV7-2 and J usage is TRBJ2-7, with D perhaps matching TRBD1 (5 bases). The germline V gene has CDR1 SGHTA and CDR2 FQGNSA. This CDR3 contains 15 residues. V was cut by 0 bases and J by 5 bases, with 14 bases left in between. The CDR3 spells CASSLAGPQSNEQYF. As DNA, the CDR3 is TGTGCCAGCAGCTTAGCGGGGCCCCAGAGTAACGAGCAGTACTTC.

This chain connects TRBV9 to TRBJ2-1, with D possibly TRBD2 on 6 matching bases. This CDR3 region has 16 residues. V dropped 0 bases and J dropped 3 bases, with 13 bases sitting between them. Germline CDR1 is SGDLS and CDR2 is YYNGEE. CDR3 sequence (DNA): TGTGCCAGCAGCGTAGACGTGACTAGGATCTACAATGAGCAGTTCTTC. Protein product: CASSVDVTRIYNEQFF.